This T cell receptor (beta chain) is drawn from a study of blood T cells in healthy people across ages. The trim removed 4 bases at V and 5 bases at J, leaving 11 bases unmatched. The CDR3 runs 16 residues. The germline gives CDR1 SGHRS, CDR2 YFSETQ. This clonotype has just a few counts. Primed by a sample-barcoded 5' primer and a J-beta primer mix, a second PCR proceeded for 7 to 11 cycles. TCRdb re-derived calls from the 5' RACE reads in MiXCR, one entry per CDR3 protein. The sample lists about 720,000 distinct CDR3 sequences; approximately 22% were seen once. The sequencing input was blood. This TCR was sampled from a man in his 70s in good health. This rearrangement joins TRBV5-1 to TRBJ2-5; 10 bases agree with TRBD2. The CDR3 loop is CASSPTSGGAWETQYF. DNA for the CDR3: TGCGCCAGCAGCCCCACAAGCGGGGGGGCCTGGGAGACCCAGTACTTC.